These 27 T cell receptor beta chains share one sample of origin, sequenced in a study of T-cell reconstitution after alpha-beta-depleted transplantation in children. It was with unique molecular identifiers that the TCRbeta library was prepared. Each CDR3 protein gets one entry after TCRdb re-called the PCR reads with MiXCR. The profile shows about 500,000 distinct CDR3 sequences, about 30% of them singletons. The sample in question was PBMCs from the stem cell graft donor, obtained from the stem cell graft. The receptors were gathered from a human donor who donated a stem cell graft to a child with aplastic anemia.

The gene calls are TRBV24-1 and TRBJ2-3; D is perhaps TRBD2 (6 bases). The germline V gene encodes CDR1 KGHDR and CDR2 SFDVKD. The CDR3 contains 16 residues. The V end was cut by 1 base, the J end by 9 bases, with 19 bases between. As DNA, the CDR3 is TGTGCCACCAGTGATTTCAGGGACTCCCTTAAGGACACGCAGTATTTT. Residues: CATSDFRDSLKDTQYF.

This clonotype was counted only a few times. V gene TRBV25-1 combines with J gene TRBJ2-7, with D unresolved. V gave up 1 base and J gave up 1 base, with 5 bases separating them. This CDR3 contains 13 residues. The germline gives CDR1 MGHDK, CDR2 SYGVNS. The CDR3 DNA sequence: TGTGCCAGCAGTGAATCCTCATCCTACGAGCAGTACTTC. Its protein product is CASSESSSYEQYF.

The rearrangement uses TRBV7-2 and TRBJ2-7, with D possibly matching TRBD1 (6 bases). The CDR3 consists of 13 residues. V shed 7 bases and J shed 2 bases, with 12 bases lying between them. Germline CDR1 and CDR2: SGHTA and FQGNSA. The CDR3 bases are TGTGCCAGCACCCGAGGGGGAACCTACGAGCAGTACTTC. It translates to CASTRGGTYEQYF.

This clonotype came up a few times. V usage is TRBV15 and J usage is TRBJ1-5, with D possibly matching TRBD1 (6 bases). V was pared by 0 bases and J by 4 bases, with 13 bases between. CDR3 length: 16 residues. Germline V gives CDR1 LNHNV, CDR2 YYDKDF (reference sequence). CDR3 protein: CATSREGGVKNQPQHF. DNA of the CDR3: TGTGCCACCAGCAGAGAAGGGGGGGTGAAGAATCAGCCCCAGCATTTT.

This clonotype appeared a few times. This chain connects TRBV20-1 to TRBJ1-5, with 11 nucleotides matching TRBD1. Germline CDR1 DFQATT, CDR2 SNEGSKA (reference sequence). Trimming at V came to 5 bases and at J to 4 bases, leaving 10 bases not matched to a gene. The CDR3 contains 16 residues. CDR3 sequence: CSARSGTGGANQPQHF. For the CDR3, the DNA is TGCAGTGCTCGATCAGGGACAGGGGGGGCAAATCAGCCCCAGCATTTT.

This clonotype was observed a handful of times. The chain couples TRBV7-2 to TRBJ1-2; the match to TRBD1 covers 7 bases. Germline trimming cut 5 bases from V and 3 bases from J; bases unmatched to any gene: 9. Germline values: CDR1 SGHTA, CDR2 FQGNSA. The CDR3 extends over 15 amino acids. The CDR3 DNA sequence: TGTGCCAGCAGCACCTTCACAGGGGACGACTATGGCTACACCTTC. As protein: CASSTFTGDDYGYTF.

The chain couples TRBV29-1 to TRBJ1-1, with D unresolved. The germline CDR1 and CDR2 sequences are SQVTM and ANQGSEA. The CDR3 spans 14 residues. V was pared by 0 bases and J by 4 bases, with 12 bases between. The CDR3 protein is CSVEDLWGGTEAFF. CDR3 nucleotide sequence: TGCAGCGTTGAAGATCTATGGGGAGGCACTGAAGCTTTCTTT.

The V and J genes are TRBV11-3 and TRBJ2-2; 11 bases are a match to TRBD2. The CDR3 runs to 15 residues. Germline CDR1 is SGHNT and CDR2 is YENEEA. The V gene end was trimmed by 5 bases and the J gene end by 6 bases; junction bases not matched to a gene: 5. The chain's CDR3 is CASSRLAGKAGELFF. DNA for the CDR3: TGTGCCAGCAGCCGACTAGCGGGAAAAGCCGGGGAGCTGTTTTTT.

V and J are TRBV7-8 and TRBJ2-1; 7 bases agree with TRBD2. CDR1 is SGHVS, CDR2 FQNEAQ, per germline. The CDR3 contains 19 residues. V was clipped by 0 bases and J by 4 bases; unmatched bases: 15. CDR3 sequence: CASSLALGRASGYYNEQFF. The CDR3 DNA follows: TGTGCCAGCAGCTTAGCGCTCGGCAGGGCTAGCGGATATTACAATGAGCAGTTCTTC. The entire variable domain, with the rest obtained from reference TRBV7-8 and TRBJ2-1, is as follows: GAGVSQSPRYKVAKRGQDVALRCDPISGHVSLFWYQQALGQGPEFLTYFQNEAQLDKSGLPSDRFFAERPEGSVSTLKIQRTQQEDSAVYLCASSLALGRASGYYNEQFFGPGTRLTVL.

This clonotype came up a few times. The chain employs TRBV12-3 or TRBV12-4 and TRBJ2-1, with a tentative D call TRBD2 (5 bases). V was trimmed by 4 bases and J by 7 bases, leaving 11 bases between them. CDR3 length: 13 residues. CDR3 amino acids: CASSWGVKNEQFF. The CDR3 coding sequence is TGTGCCAGCAGTTGGGGAGTTAAGAATGAGCAGTTCTTC.

In this sample, this clonotype turned up a few times. The chain employs TRBV5-1 and TRBJ2-7; a possible D gene is TRBD1 (6 bases). Trimming pared 0 bases from V and 2 bases from J, leaving 12 bases between. Germline V gene data show CDR1 as SGHRS and CDR2 as YFSETQ. There are 15 residues in the CDR3. This CDR3 is CASSLGQGMTYEQYV. The CDR3, as DNA: TGCGCCAGCAGCTTGGGGCAGGGGATGACCTACGAGCAGTACGTC.

The J gene is TRBJ2-2, the V gene TRBV27; 7 nucleotides align to TRBD1. CDR1 MNHEY and CDR2 SMNVEV come from the germline V gene (reference sequence). The CDR3 is 18 residues long. The V gene end was trimmed by 5 bases and the J gene end by 0 bases; junction bases not matched to a gene: 12. This CDR3 reads CASSLDYEGQPNTGELFF. The CDR3 nucleotides are TGTGCCAGCAGTCTAGACTACGAGGGACAGCCGAACACCGGGGAGCTGTTTTTT.

The V and J genes are TRBV5-1 and TRBJ1-5; 8 bases are shared with TRBD1. The ends lost 1 base at V and 0 bases at J; junction bases unmatched: 3. This CDR3 is built from 16 residues. Germline-derived CDR1 and CDR2 are SGHRS and YFSETQ. The CDR3 DNA follows: TGCGCCAGCAGCTTGACCGGGACAGGTAGCAATCAGCCCCAGCATTTT. Translated: CASSLTGTGSNQPQHF.

The rearrangement uses TRBV30 and TRBJ2-6, with D perhaps TRBD1 (5 bases). Germline lookup yields CDR1 GTSNPN and CDR2 SVGIG (reference sequence). The CDR3 contains 14 residues. V shed 5 bases and J shed 0 bases, with 8 bases lying between them. Written as DNA, the CDR3 is TGTGCCTGGGGGGCTGGCTCTGGGGCCAACGTCCTGACTTTC. Its protein is CAWGAGSGANVLTF.

CDR3 coding DNA: TGTGCCAGCAGTTTTCGGGACTCTGGAAACACCATATATTTT. Its translation is CASSFRDSGNTIYF. V is TRBV12-3 or TRBV12-4 and J is TRBJ1-3; D gene ambiguous. V was trimmed by 3 bases and J by 0 bases, leaving 6 bases between them. This CDR3 is built from 14 residues.

V gene TRBV5-1 combines with J gene TRBJ2-3; D perhaps matches TRBD1 (6 bases). The germline V and J ends were trimmed by 5 bases and 3 bases, with 10 bases remaining between them. This CDR3 region has 13 residues. The germline CDR1 and CDR2 sequences are SGHRS and YFSETQ. The DNA for the CDR3 is TGCGCCAGCAGTCGAACAGGGACAGATACGCAGTATTTT. This codes for CASSRTGTDTQYF.

This chain links TRBV10-3 with TRBJ2-2, with D perhaps matching TRBD1 or TRBD2 (5 bases each). The germline V and J ends were trimmed by 5 bases and 6 bases, with 10 bases remaining between them. The CDR3 contains 13 residues. CDR1 is ENHRY, CDR2 SYGVKD, per germline. The CDR3 DNA reads TGTGCCATCAGTAGTACGGGGCCCGGGGAGCTGTTTTTT. It encodes CAISSTGPGELFF.

There are a few counts of this clonotype. The chain joins TRBV7-9 to TRBJ1-4; tentatively, D is TRBD1 (6 bases). Germline loops: CDR1 SEHNR, CDR2 FQNEAQ (reference sequence). The CDR3 runs 15 residues. Trimming pared 7 bases from V and 4 bases from J, leaving 16 bases between. CDR3 sequence reads: CASTGETGGNEKLFF. The CDR3 coding sequence is TGTGCCAGCACGGGTGAGACAGGTGGTAATGAAAAACTGTTTTTT.

The rearrangement joins TRBV6-6 to TRBJ1-5, with D uncertain. The CDR3 totals 13 residues. Trimming cost V 3 bases and J 5 bases, with 8 bases left between them. Germline assignment: CDR1 MNHNY and CDR2 SVGAGI (reference sequence). The CDR3 DNA reads as TGTGCCAGCAGTTATGCGAGCTATCAGCCCCAGCATTTT. It translates to CASSYASYQPQHF.

The V call is TRBV6-2 or TRBV6-3, the J call TRBJ1-5; unclear D gene. The germline V and J ends were trimmed by 2 bases and 1 base, with 9 bases remaining between them. This CDR3 is 15 amino acids long. In germline, CDR1 is MNHEY, CDR2 SVGEGT. The CDR3 sequence is CASSYRLMSNQPQHF. CDR3 DNA sequence: TGTGCCAGCAGTTACAGACTCATGAGCAATCAGCCCCAGCATTTT.

This clonotype was recorded a few times. The chain carries TRBV27 and TRBJ2-7; 9 bases agree with TRBD1. V shed 5 bases, J shed 1 base, and the junction held 6 bases outside the gene matches. The CDR3 sequence is 15 residues long. The germline CDR1 and CDR2 sequences are MNHEY and SMNVEV (reference sequence). CDR3 protein: CASSPTGGRSYEQYV. CDR3 DNA: TGTGCCAGCAGTCCGACAGGGGGGAGATCCTACGAGCAGTACGTC.

This clonotype was seen only a few times. This chain links TRBV4-3 with TRBJ1-2, with a possible D match to TRBD1 (5 bases). V was trimmed by 1 base and J by 0 bases, leaving 9 bases between them. From germline, CDR1 is LGHNA and CDR2 YSLEER. CDR3 size: 15 residues. The CDR3 coding sequence is TGCGCCAGCAGCCAAGGACAGTTAGCTAACTATGGCTACACCTTC. Its translation is CASSQGQLANYGYTF.

This clonotype was counted a few times. The chain employs TRBV19 and TRBJ1-1, with D possibly matching TRBD1 (6 bases). Germline V CDR1 and CDR2: LNHDA, SQIVND (reference sequence). V dropped 1 base and J dropped 1 base, with 10 bases sitting between them. This CDR3 has 15 residues. The CDR3 sequence is CASSIGHRANTEAFF. The CDR3 DNA follows: TGTGCCAGTAGTATAGGCCACAGGGCGAACACTGAAGCTTTCTTT.

The V and J genes are TRBV5-1 and TRBJ2-7; TRBD2 might be the D (6 bases). Germline CDR1 SGHRS, CDR2 YFSETQ. The length of the CDR3 is 14 residues. The V end was cut by 3 bases, the J end by 2 bases, with 12 bases between. The CDR3 loop is CASSSGTPPYEQYV. The CDR3 DNA follows: TGCGCCAGCAGCTCCGGGACTCCTCCCTACGAGCAGTACGTC.

The CDR3 DNA follows: TGTGCCAGCAGTTTCGCGAAGGGGGTCGGGAACACTGAAGCTTTCTTT. Amino acid sequence: CASSFAKGVGNTEAFF. J is TRBJ1-1 and V is TRBV27; weak D call: TRBD1 (6 bases). CDR3 length: 16 amino acids. Trimming took 3 bases from V and 1 from J, leaving 15 bases between them. The germline CDR1 and CDR2 sequences are MNHEY and SMNVEV (reference sequence).

The chain recombines TRBV4-3 with TRBJ1-1; the match to TRBD1 covers 7 bases. CDR3 length equals 17 residues. The ends lost 0 bases at V and 1 base at J; junction bases unmatched: 8. Germline V CDR1 and CDR2: LGHNA, YSLEER. This CDR3 reads CASSQDVPGQPNTEAFF. CDR3 DNA: TGCGCCAGCAGCCAAGATGTCCCGGGACAGCCGAACACTGAAGCTTTCTTT.

This clonotype was recorded a few times. The chain uses TRBV20-1 and TRBJ2-1, with TRBD2 as a possible D gene (5 bases). CDR1 and CDR2 from the germline V gene are DFQATT and SNEGSKA (reference sequence). Trimming took off 8 bases at V and 3 bases at J, with 11 bases between the two ends. The CDR3 is 12 amino acids. CDR3 protein: CSPSEGYNEQFF. In DNA, the CDR3 is TGCAGTCCCTCCGAGGGCTACAATGAGCAGTTCTTC.